What follows describes a single T cell receptor (beta chain). The sample belongs to a study of control samples from healthy donors and cancer patients. Sequencing was performed with immunoSEQ multiplex PCR; in TCRdb, only in-frame clones are kept and a portion is missing. This sample has 100,000 to 150,000 clones, with around 90% found just once. V dropped 3 bases and J dropped 2 bases, with 9 bases sitting between them. The CDR3 is 14 amino acids. Per germline, CDR1 ENHRY and CDR2 SYGVKD. Material: blood. The rearrangement joins TRBV10-3 to TRBJ2-3; a weak D match, TRBD1 (6 bases). This TCR came from a man aged 45-60 years in good health. CDR3: CAISEGDITDTQYF. CDR3 nucleotides: TGTGCCATCAGTGAAGGGGACATCACAGATACGCAGTATTTT.